The 17 T cell receptor beta chains below were found in one sample sequenced in a study of blood T cell repertoires in COVID-19. Assay: immunoSEQ multiplex PCR; the TCRdb copy retains only in-frame clones and omits some. The table lists a few hundred thousand clones, 87% of them singletons. The sequencing sample was made of PBMCs or T cells enriched from blood (not recorded which). The receptor source for this set is a man aged 18 to 30 with acute COVID-19.

The CDR3 nucleotides are TGTGCCACCACGCGGGGGCTAGCGGGGCCCTACGACCAGGACGAGCAGTACTTC. Encoded protein: CATTRGLAGPYDQDEQYF. This chain links TRBV28 with TRBJ2-7; 9 bases fit TRBD2. This CDR3 has 18 residues. Germline CDR1 MDHEN, CDR2 SYDVKM. The J segment lost 5 bases and the V segment lost 10 bases, leaving 24 bases of the junction unmatched. The complete variable domain, with remaining parts taken from reference TRBV28 and TRBJ2-7, reads DVKVTQSSRYLVKRTGEKVFLECVQDMDHENMFWYRQDPGLGLRLIYFSYDVKMKEKGDIPEGYSVSREKKERFSLILESASTNQTSMYLCATTRGLAGPYDQDEQYFGPGTRLTVT.

The CDR3 loop reads CASSKNTGGRISGNTIYF. The CDR3, as DNA: TGTGCCAGTAGCAAAAATACAGGGGGCCGAATCTCTGGAAACACCATATATTTT. The genes are TRBV19 and TRBJ1-3, with TRBD1 identical over 9 bases. The CDR3 has 18 residues. The trim removed 6 bases at V and 0 bases at J, leaving 12 bases unmatched. CDR1 and CDR2 (germline): LNHDA, SQIVND (reference sequence).

The rearrangement links TRBV2 to TRBJ2-3; TRBD2 aligns across 16 bases. V lost 6 bases, J lost 1 base, and 10 bases stayed unmatched. The CDR3 totals 19 residues. Germline assignment: CDR1 SNHLY and CDR2 FYNNEI. The CDR3, as DNA: TGTGCCAGCAGCCCGGGACTAGCGGGAGGGGGGGGTGGCACAGATACGCAGTATTTT. This encodes CASSPGLAGGGGGTDTQYF.

The rearrangement links TRBV7-3 to TRBJ1-1; D call uncertain. Germline CDR1 and CDR2: SGHTA and FQGTGA. The CDR3 consists of 14 residues. The V and J ends lost 2 bases and 5 bases respectively, with 12 bases between them. The CDR3 coding sequence is TGTGCCAGCAGCTTAGCCCCCGGCGGGACTGAAGCTTTCTTT. It encodes CASSLAPGGTEAFF.

The chain combines TRBV2 with TRBJ2-3; the D is unclear. CDR1 SNHLY and CDR2 FYNNEI come from the germline V gene. The V end was cut by 5 bases, the J end by 2 bases, with 11 bases between. The CDR3 covers 14 residues. CDR3 DNA sequence: TGTGCCAGCAGTAGCAGGCCGTTCACAGATACGCAGTATTTT. Its translation is CASSSRPFTDTQYF. The full variable domain, rest sourced from reference TRBV2 and TRBJ2-3, is EPEVTQTPSHQVTQMGQEVILRCVPISNHLYFYWYRQILGQKVEFLVSFYNNEISEKSEIFDDQFSVERPDGSNFTLKIRSTKLEDSAMYFCASSSRPFTDTQYFGPGTRLTVL.

The chain couples TRBV28 to TRBJ1-2, with TRBD1 as a possible D gene (6 bases). The CDR3 runs 16 residues. Germline CDR1 is MDHEN and CDR2 is SYDVKM. The V end was cut by 3 bases, the J end by 0 bases, with 14 bases between. The CDR3 loop is CASSFVHTGTNYGYTF. The CDR3 bases are TGTGCCAGCAGTTTCGTCCATACAGGGACTAACTATGGCTACACCTTC.

The chain employs TRBV2 and TRBJ1-1; D possibly corresponds to TRBD1 (5 bases). Germline CDR1 SNHLY, CDR2 FYNNEI. There are 13 residues in the CDR3. Trimming took 8 bases from V and 6 from J, leaving 16 bases between them. Written as DNA, the CDR3 is TGTGCCAGCTCTAGGCGAGGGGAGGCTGAAGCTTTCTTT. Protein: CASSRRGEAEAFF.

The CDR3 sequence is CASSPHGTGVGAIDTQYF. DNA for the CDR3: TGTGCCAGTAGTCCCCATGGGACAGGGGTCGGGGCAATAGATACGCAGTATTTT. The chain carries TRBV19 and TRBJ2-3, with 10 positions matching TRBD1. Trimming at V came to 5 bases and at J to 5 bases, leaving 16 bases not matched to a gene. The germline V gene has CDR1 LNHDA and CDR2 SQIVND (reference sequence). The CDR3 is made up of 18 amino acids.

This rearrangement joins TRBV9 to TRBJ1-5, with D unresolved. V gave up 3 bases and J gave up 2 bases, with 12 bases separating them. The CDR3 spans 15 residues. Looked up from germline, CDR1 is SGDLS and CDR2 is YYNGEE. The CDR3 DNA follows: TGTGCCAGCAGCGCCGAGGGAAATGGCAATCAGCCCCAGCATTTT. Encoded protein: CASSAEGNGNQPQHF. The full variable domain, in which reference TRBV9 and TRBJ1-5 provide the parts outside the CDR3, is DSGVTQTPKHLITATGQRVTLRCSPRSGDLSVYWYQQSLDQGLQFLIQYYNGEERAKGNILERFSAQQFPDLHSELNLSSLELGDSALYFCASSAEGNGNQPQHFGDGTRLSIL.

About this clone itself: This may be a read error: a much more frequent sequence differs by one nucleotide. V and J are TRBV28 and TRBJ1-1, with D possibly being TRBD1 (5 bases). V lost 3 bases and J 1 base, leaving 6 bases between the germline ends. CDR1 and CDR2 from the germline V gene are MDHEN and SYDVKM. The CDR3 is made up of 13 amino acids. The CDR3 here is CASSLGGNTEAFF. The CDR3 nucleotides are TGTGCCAGCAGTTTGGGGGGGAACACTGAAGCTTTCTTT.

The rearrangement uses TRBV24-1 and TRBJ2-7; D ambiguous. CDR1 and CDR2 (germline): KGHDR, SFDVKD. Trimming removed 4 bases at V and 1 base at J, with 7 bases between. The CDR3 loop spans 13 amino acids. The CDR3 DNA reads as TGTGCCACCAGTGAGTCCAGTTCCTACGAGCAGTACTTC. Translation gives CATSESSSYEQYF.

The V gene is TRBV4-1, the J gene TRBJ1-5; D perhaps matches TRBD1 (6 bases). The CDR3 totals 16 residues. Trimming took off 0 bases at V and 5 bases at J, with 14 bases between the two ends. Germline V gene lookup returns CDR1 MGHRA and CDR2 YSYEKL. The CDR3 is CASSQDTGSPYQPQHF. The CDR3 region has the DNA TGCGCCAGCAGCCAAGATACAGGGTCTCCTTATCAGCCCCAGCATTTT.

The chain is built from TRBV5-1 and TRBJ2-7; weak D call: TRBD2 (5 bases). Germline-derived CDR1 and CDR2 are SGHRS and YFSETQ. This CDR3 has 12 residues. Trimming removed 0 bases at V and 8 bases at J, with 9 bases between. DNA of the CDR3: TGCGCCAGCAGCTTGGTGGGAGAGAAGCAGTACTTC. Translation gives CASSLVGEKQYF. Combining the CDR3 with reference TRBV5-1 and TRBJ2-7 gives the whole variable domain KAGVTQTPRYLIKTRGQQVTLSCSPISGHRSVSWYQQTPGQGLQFLFEYFSETQRNKGNFPGRFSGRQFSNSRSEMNVSTLELGDSALYLCASSLVGEKQYFGPGTRLTVT.

The DNA of the CDR3 is TGTGCCAGCAGCTTAGTTTCGGGAGTATCCTACGAGCAGTACTTC. It translates to CASSLVSGVSYEQYF. V usage is TRBV11-2 and J usage is TRBJ2-7; TRBD2 is a possible D gene (6 bases). The CDR3 consists of 15 residues. V was clipped by 1 base and J by 1 base, with 11 bases between them. Germline lookup yields CDR1 SGHAT and CDR2 FQNNGV.

In its sample, this clone was seen a few times. The chain has TRBV28 and TRBJ1-2; D remains ambiguous. CDR3 length: 13 residues. V was shortened by 2 bases and J by 7 bases, with 11 bases between the two germline ends. Germline V gene sequence: CDR1 MDHEN, CDR2 SYDVKM. CDR3 in amino acids: CASSLQVKTGYTF. CDR3 nucleotides: TGTGCCAGCAGTTTACAGGTGAAAACTGGCTACACCTTC.

The CDR3 DNA sequence: TGTGCCAGCAGTTTAACTCCCCCACGGAAGGGGTCCCCTTTGGAGACCCAGTACTTC. Its translation: CASSLTPPRKGSPLETQYF. This chain links TRBV28 with TRBJ2-5, with a possible D match to TRBD1 (5 bases). The CDR3 totals 19 residues. The V gene lost 2 bases and the J gene lost 5 bases, with 27 bases spanning the gap. Germline values: CDR1 MDHEN, CDR2 SYDVKM. The full variable domain, with the rest looked up from reference TRBV28 and TRBJ2-5, is DVKVTQSSRYLVKRTGEKVFLECVQDMDHENMFWYRQDPGLGLRLIYFSYDVKMKEKGDIPEGYSVSREKKERFSLILESASTNQTSMYLCASSLTPPRKGSPLETQYFGPGTRLLVL.

The CDR3 region is CATRGAETQYF. Here the CDR3 DNA reads TGTGCCACCCGGGGGGCAGAGACCCAGTACTTC. The V gene is TRBV19, the J gene TRBJ2-5; D may be TRBD2 (7 bases). The CDR3 extends over 11 amino acids. Germline-derived CDR1 and CDR2 are LNHDA and SQIVND (reference sequence). V was cut by 10 bases and J by 4 bases, with 10 bases left in between.